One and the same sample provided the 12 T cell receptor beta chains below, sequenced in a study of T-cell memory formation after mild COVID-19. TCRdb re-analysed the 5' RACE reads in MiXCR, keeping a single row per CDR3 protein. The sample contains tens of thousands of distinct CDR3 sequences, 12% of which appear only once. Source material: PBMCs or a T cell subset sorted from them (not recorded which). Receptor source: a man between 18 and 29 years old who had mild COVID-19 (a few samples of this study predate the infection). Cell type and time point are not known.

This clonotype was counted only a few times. This CDR3 reads CASSLATLGWGDTQYF. Here the CDR3 DNA reads TGTGCCAGCAGCTTAGCAACCCTCGGGTGGGGAGATACGCAGTATTTT. The chain couples TRBV7-2 to TRBJ2-3, with D unresolved. CDR1 and CDR2 (germline): SGHTA, FQGNSA. This CDR3 region has 16 residues. Between the trimmed V and J ends, which lost 0 bases and 5 bases, there was a span of 15 bases.

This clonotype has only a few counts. CDR3 nucleotide sequence: TGTGCCAGCAGCCACGGGACAGGGGGCTACGAGCAGTACTTC. It encodes CASSHGTGGYEQYF. V is TRBV6-5 and J is TRBJ2-7, with 11 bases fitting TRBD1. The CDR3 has 14 amino acids. Germline values: CDR1 MNHEY, CDR2 SVGAGI. The V and J ends lost 6 bases and 3 bases, in that order; junction bases with no gene match: 4.

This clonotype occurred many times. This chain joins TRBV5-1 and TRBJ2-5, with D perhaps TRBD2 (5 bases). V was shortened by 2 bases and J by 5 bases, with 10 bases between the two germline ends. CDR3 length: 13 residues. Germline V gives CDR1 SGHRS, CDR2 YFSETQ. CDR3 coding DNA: TGCGCCAGCAGCTTTACGGGGTTGGAGACCCAGTACTTC. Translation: CASSFTGLETQYF. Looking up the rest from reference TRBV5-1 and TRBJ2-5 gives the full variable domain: KAGVTQTPRYLIKTRGQQVTLSCSPISGHRSVSWYQQTPGQGLQFLFEYFSETQRNKGNFPGRFSGRQFSNSRSEMNVSTLELGDSALYLCASSFTGLETQYFGPGTRLLVL.

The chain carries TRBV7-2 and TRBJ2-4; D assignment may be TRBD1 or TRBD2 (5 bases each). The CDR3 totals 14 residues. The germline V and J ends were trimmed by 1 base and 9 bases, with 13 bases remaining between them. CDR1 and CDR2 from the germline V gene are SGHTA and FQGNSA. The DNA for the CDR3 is TGTGCCAGCAGCTTAGGGGGACGGACCAGCATTCAGTACTTC. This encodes CASSLGGRTSIQYF.

Here the CDR3 DNA reads TGTGCCAGCAGTGCCTGGGGGGGGAGCACAGATACGCAGTATTTT. As protein: CASSAWGGSTDTQYF. The rearrangement joins TRBV7-3 to TRBJ2-3, with 7 bases aligning to TRBD2. The V gene's germline CDR1 is SGHTA and CDR2 FQGTGA. The CDR3 extends over 15 amino acids. Unmatched junction bases numbered 6, after V lost 6 bases and J lost 0 bases.

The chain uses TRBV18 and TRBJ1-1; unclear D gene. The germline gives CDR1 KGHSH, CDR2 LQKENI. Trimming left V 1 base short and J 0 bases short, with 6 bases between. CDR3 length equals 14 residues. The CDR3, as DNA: TGTGCCAGCTCACCACAGCGTGTGAACACTGAAGCTTTCTTT. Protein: CASSPQRVNTEAFF. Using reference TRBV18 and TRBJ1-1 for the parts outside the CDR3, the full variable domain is NAGVMQNPRHLVRRRGQEARLRCSPMKGHSHVYWYRQLPEEGLKFMVYLQKENIIDESGMPKERFSAEFPKEGPSILRIQQVVRGDSAAYFCASSPQRVNTEAFFGQGTRLTVV.

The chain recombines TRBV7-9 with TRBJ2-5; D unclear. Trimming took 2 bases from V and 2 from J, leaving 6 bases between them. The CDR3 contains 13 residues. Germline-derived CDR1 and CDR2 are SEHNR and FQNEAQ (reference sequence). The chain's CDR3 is CASSLPVQETQYF. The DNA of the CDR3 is TGTGCCAGCAGCTTACCGGTGCAAGAGACCCAGTACTTC.

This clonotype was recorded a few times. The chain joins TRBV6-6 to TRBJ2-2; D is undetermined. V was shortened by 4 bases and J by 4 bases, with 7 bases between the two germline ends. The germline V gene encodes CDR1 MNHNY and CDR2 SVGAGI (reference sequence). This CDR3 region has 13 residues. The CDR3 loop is CASSSHITGELFF. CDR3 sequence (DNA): TGTGCCAGCAGTTCCCACATCACCGGGGAGCTGTTTTTT.

The CDR3 sequence: CASSQGTGGASKNIQYF. In DNA form, the CDR3 reads TGTGCCAGCAGCCAAGGGACAGGGGGCGCTTCCAAAAACATTCAGTACTTC. The chain couples TRBV14 to TRBJ2-4; 11 bases fit TRBD1. With 1 base clipped from V and 2 bases from J, the junction kept 4 bases outside the gene matches. CDR1 is SGHDN, CDR2 FVKESK, per germline. This CDR3 contains 17 residues.

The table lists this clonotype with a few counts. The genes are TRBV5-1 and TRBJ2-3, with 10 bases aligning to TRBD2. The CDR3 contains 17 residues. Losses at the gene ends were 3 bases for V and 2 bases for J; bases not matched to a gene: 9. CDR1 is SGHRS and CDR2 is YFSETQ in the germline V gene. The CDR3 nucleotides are TGCGCCAGCAGCTCCCGCAGGACTAGCGGAGACACAGATACGCAGTATTTT. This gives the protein CASSSRRTSGDTDTQYF.

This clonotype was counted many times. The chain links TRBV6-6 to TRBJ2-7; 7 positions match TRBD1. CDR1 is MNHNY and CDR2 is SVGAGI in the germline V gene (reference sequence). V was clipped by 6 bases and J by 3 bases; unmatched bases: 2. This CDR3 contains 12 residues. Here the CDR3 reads CASSPGGYEQYV. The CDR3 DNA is TGTGCCAGCAGCCCAGGGGGCTACGAGCAGTACGTC.

CDR3 protein: CASRPLGTNYGYTF. The CDR3 bases are TGTGCCAGCAGACCCCTAGGAACTAACTATGGCTACACCTTC. This chain connects TRBV7-9 to TRBJ1-2, with D unresolved. The CDR3 sequence is 14 residues long. Germline-derived CDR1 and CDR2 are SEHNR and FQNEAQ (reference sequence). Trimming removed 6 bases at V and 0 bases at J, with 11 bases between. The whole variable domain, remainder taken from reference TRBV7-9 and TRBJ1-2, is DTGVSQNPRHKITKRGQNVTFRCDPISEHNRLYWYRQTLGQGPEFLTYFQNEAQLEKSRLLSDRFSAERPKGSFSTLEIQRTEQGDSAMYLCASRPLGTNYGYTFGSGTRLTVV.